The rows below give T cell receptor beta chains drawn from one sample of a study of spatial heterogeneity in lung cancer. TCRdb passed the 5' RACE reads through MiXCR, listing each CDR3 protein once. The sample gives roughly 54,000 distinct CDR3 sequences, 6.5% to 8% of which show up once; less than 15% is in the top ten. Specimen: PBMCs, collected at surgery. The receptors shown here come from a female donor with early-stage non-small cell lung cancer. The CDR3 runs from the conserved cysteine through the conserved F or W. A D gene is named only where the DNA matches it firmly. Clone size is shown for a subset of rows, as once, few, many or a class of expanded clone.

CDR3 DNA: TGTGCCAGTAGTATGGGACGGGAAGAGACCCAGTACTTC; CDR3 protein: CASSMGREETQYF; D gene: -; clone size: -; V gene: TRBV19; J gene: TRBJ2-5
CDR3 DNA: TGTGCCAGCAGCCTCATAGCGGGCAGCTCCTACAATGAGCAGTTCTTC; CDR3 protein: CASSLIAGSSYNEQFF; D gene: TRBD2; clone size: many; V gene: TRBV6-5; J gene: TRBJ2-1
CDR3 DNA: TGTGCCAGCAGCGGCAAACCCAACTATGGCTACACCTTC; CDR3 protein: CASSGKPNYGYTF; D gene: -; clone size: -; V gene: TRBV7-2; J gene: TRBJ1-2
CDR3 DNA: TGTGCCAGCAGCTTAGCGGCCACAGATACGCAGTATTTT; CDR3 protein: CASSLAATDTQYF; D gene: -; clone size: many; V gene: TRBV7-2; J gene: TRBJ2-3
CDR3 DNA: TGCGCCAGCAGTCAAACGGGGAATGAAAAACTGTTTTTT; CDR3 protein: CASSQTGNEKLFF; D gene: -; clone size: -; V gene: TRBV4-1; J gene: TRBJ1-4
CDR3 DNA: TGTGCCAGTAGTATCGGGGCTTCTGAGCAGTTCTTC; CDR3 protein: CASSIGASEQFF; D gene: -; clone size: few; V gene: TRBV19; J gene: TRBJ2-1
CDR3 DNA: TGTGCCAGCAGCGGGGACAGGGGGTTTACTATGAACACTGAAGCTTTCTTT; CDR3 protein: CASSGDRGFTMNTEAFF; D gene: TRBD1; clone size: many; V gene: TRBV11-2; J gene: TRBJ1-1
CDR3 DNA: TGCAGTGCTCTACTCCTTAGCGGGGGGGCCACACACACAGATACGCAGTATTTT; CDR3 protein: CSALLLSGGATHTDTQYF; D gene: TRBD2; clone size: many; V gene: TRBV20-1; J gene: TRBJ2-3
CDR3 DNA: TGCGCCAGCAGCCCCACAGGGGGGCATGAAAAACTGTTTTTT; CDR3 protein: CASSPTGGHEKLFF; D gene: TRBD1; clone size: many; V gene: TRBV4-3; J gene: TRBJ1-4
CDR3 DNA: TGTGCCAGCAGCCAAACGGGACTAGCGGGGACAGATACGCAGTATTTT; CDR3 protein: CASSQTGLAGTDTQYF; D gene: TRBD2; clone size: many; V gene: TRBV4-2; J gene: TRBJ2-3
CDR3 DNA: TGCAGCGTTGAAGCCGCGACAGGGGGCTATGGCTACACCTTC; CDR3 protein: CSVEAATGGYGYTF; D gene: TRBD1; clone size: -; V gene: TRBV29-1; J gene: TRBJ1-2
CDR3 DNA: TGTGCCAGCCAGACGGGGGTGACCGGCTACGAGCAGTACTTC; CDR3 protein: CASQTGVTGYEQYF; D gene: -; clone size: -; V gene: TRBV12-3/TRBV12-4; J gene: TRBJ2-7
CDR3 DNA: TGTGCCAGCAACTTAGATGGTGGGGGAAGAACCGGGGAGCTGTTTTTT; CDR3 protein: CASNLDGGGRTGELFF; D gene: -; clone size: -; V gene: TRBV7-8; J gene: TRBJ2-2
CDR3 DNA: TGTGCCAGCAGCCCCTCCACAGGGTTTCACGACGAGCAGTACTTC; CDR3 protein: CASSPSTGFHDEQYF; D gene: -; clone size: -; V gene: TRBV7-2; J gene: TRBJ2-7
CDR3 DNA: TGTGCCAGCAGTGCTACAGGACTCCGCGCAGATACGCAGTATTTT; CDR3 protein: CASSATGLRADTQYF; D gene: -; clone size: few; V gene: TRBV6-2/TRBV6-3; J gene: TRBJ2-3
CDR3 DNA: TGCGCCAGCAGCTTGCCCGCGGGATCCGGTGAAGCTTTCTTT; CDR3 protein: CASSLPAGSGEAFF; D gene: -; clone size: many; V gene: TRBV5-1; J gene: TRBJ1-1
CDR3 DNA: TGTGCCAGCAGCTCCGGACAGGCAAACAAAGAGACCCAGTACTTC; CDR3 protein: CASSSGQANKETQYF; D gene: TRBD1; clone size: many; V gene: TRBV7-2; J gene: TRBJ2-5
CDR3 DNA: TGTGCCAGCAGTCTCCTTTGGGGGCAAGTCGATGGCTACACCTTC; CDR3 protein: CASSLLWGQVDGYTF; D gene: -; clone size: many; V gene: TRBV28; J gene: TRBJ1-2
CDR3 DNA: TGTGCCAGCAGTGAATACACCGTAATGACCGAAGTTTTCTTT; CDR3 protein: CASSEYTVMTEVFF; D gene: -; clone size: -; V gene: TRBV25-1; J gene: TRBJ1-1
CDR3 DNA: TGTGCCAGCAGCGTAGCCCCAACTAGCACAGATACGCAGTATTTT; CDR3 protein: CASSVAPTSTDTQYF; D gene: -; clone size: few; V gene: TRBV9; J gene: TRBJ2-3
CDR3 DNA: TGTGCCAGCAGTTACTCGGGGGCGGGGGTCTCGAACACCGGGGAGCTGTTTTTT; CDR3 protein: CASSYSGAGVSNTGELFF; D gene: -; clone size: many; V gene: TRBV6-5; J gene: TRBJ2-2
CDR3 DNA: TGTGCCATCAGTGGCGTCCCGGGACAGGGGGCGCTTTACGAGCAGTACTTC; CDR3 protein: CAISGVPGQGALYEQYF; D gene: TRBD1; clone size: -; V gene: TRBV10-3; J gene: TRBJ2-7
CDR3 DNA: TGCAGCGTTGATGGCAGGGTGGGTGAAGCTTTCTTT; CDR3 protein: CSVDGRVGEAFF; D gene: -; clone size: many; V gene: TRBV29-1; J gene: TRBJ1-1
CDR3 DNA: TGTGCCAGCAGCTTAGGGTGGGGGGGCACAGATACGCAGTATTTT; CDR3 protein: CASSLGWGGTDTQYF; D gene: -; clone size: few; V gene: TRBV7-8; J gene: TRBJ2-3
CDR3 DNA: TGCGCCAGCAGCCAAGATGGAAGGGACGGCTCCGACGAGCAGTACTTC; CDR3 protein: CASSQDGRDGSDEQYF; D gene: -; clone size: -; V gene: TRBV4-1; J gene: TRBJ2-7
CDR3 DNA: TGCAGCAACGGACCAGCGGGGAGCTCCTACAATGAGCAGTTCTTC; CDR3 protein: CSNGPAGSSYNEQFF; D gene: TRBD2; clone size: once; V gene: TRBV29-1; J gene: TRBJ2-1
CDR3 DNA: TGTGCCAGCAGGCATGGGGCGAGGGGTTATGGCTACACCTTC; CDR3 protein: CASRHGARGYGYTF; D gene: -; clone size: few; V gene: TRBV6-5; J gene: TRBJ1-2
CDR3 DNA: TGTGCCAGCAGCTTAGGGGTAGCGGGGGGTCAATACGAGCAGTACTTC; CDR3 protein: CASSLGVAGGQYEQYF; D gene: TRBD2; clone size: -; V gene: TRBV7-2; J gene: TRBJ2-7
CDR3 DNA: TGTGCCAGCAGCTTCGGCCCGGGACTAGCGGGGGCCGGGGAGACCCAGTACTTC; CDR3 protein: CASSFGPGLAGAGETQYF; D gene: TRBD2; clone size: many; V gene: TRBV7-9; J gene: TRBJ2-5
CDR3 DNA: TGTGCCACCAGTGATGCCGGGACAGACGCAATCGAGACCCAGTACTTC; CDR3 protein: CATSDAGTDAIETQYF; D gene: TRBD1; clone size: few; V gene: TRBV24-1; J gene: TRBJ2-5
CDR3 DNA: TGTGCCACCAGCAGAGACAGGACGAATGAAAAACTGTTTTTT; CDR3 protein: CATSRDRTNEKLFF; D gene: -; clone size: -; V gene: TRBV15; J gene: TRBJ1-4
CDR3 DNA: TGTGCCAGCAATCGACAGGGACTTCGAGGCTACACCTTC; CDR3 protein: CASNRQGLRGYTF; D gene: TRBD1; clone size: -; V gene: TRBV6-1; J gene: TRBJ1-2
CDR3 DNA: TGCGCCAGCAGCTTCTCTAGCGGATCTAGCACAGATACGCAGTATTTT; CDR3 protein: CASSFSSGSSTDTQYF; D gene: TRBD2; clone size: few; V gene: TRBV5-1; J gene: TRBJ2-3
CDR3 DNA: TGCAGTGCTAGATGGGGGACAGGGGGGTCTTTCGGTTCACCCCTCCACTTT; CDR3 protein: CSARWGTGGSFGSPLHF; D gene: TRBD1; clone size: many; V gene: TRBV20-1; J gene: TRBJ1-6
CDR3 DNA: TGTGCCAGCAGCGCCAGGCACGACTACGAGCAGTACTTC; CDR3 protein: CASSARHDYEQYF; D gene: -; clone size: many; V gene: TRBV21-1; J gene: TRBJ2-7
CDR3 DNA: TGCGCCAGCAGCCAGGGTGTGGGGGGCGCGAACACCGGGGAGCTGTTTTTT; CDR3 protein: CASSQGVGGANTGELFF; D gene: -; clone size: -; V gene: TRBV5-1; J gene: TRBJ2-2
CDR3 DNA: TGTGCCAGCAGTTTAGGCCCTAGCGGGGGATTCTACGAGCAGTACTTC; CDR3 protein: CASSLGPSGGFYEQYF; D gene: TRBD2; clone size: many; V gene: TRBV12-3/TRBV12-4; J gene: TRBJ2-7
CDR3 DNA: TGTGCCAGCACCAACCAGGGAGGGGGAGGCACTGAAGCTTTCTTT; CDR3 protein: CASTNQGGGGTEAFF; D gene: -; clone size: few; V gene: TRBV6-2/TRBV6-3; J gene: TRBJ1-1
CDR3 DNA: TGTGCCAGCAGCTTAGCGGCCAGTGGAAACATAGCTGCCGGCACCTACGAGCAGTACTTC; CDR3 protein: CASSLAASGNIAAGTYEQYF; D gene: -; clone size: -; V gene: TRBV7-9; J gene: TRBJ2-7
CDR3 DNA: TGTGCCAGTTCGAGGGGATCTGACAATGAGCAGTTCTTC; CDR3 protein: CASSRGSDNEQFF; D gene: -; clone size: many; V gene: TRBV6-6; J gene: TRBJ2-1
CDR3 DNA: TGTGCCAGTAGTATTTTGGGGACAGGGAGGACTGAAGCTTTCTTT; CDR3 protein: CASSILGTGRTEAFF; D gene: TRBD1; clone size: many; V gene: TRBV19; J gene: TRBJ1-1
CDR3 DNA: TGCAGTGCAACGAACCAGGGGACGACTGAAGCTTTCTTT; CDR3 protein: CSATNQGTTEAFF; D gene: -; clone size: medium-sized; V gene: TRBV20-1; J gene: TRBJ1-1
CDR3 DNA: TGTGCCAGCAGCCTGACAGGGTTATCGACAGATACGCAGTATTTT; CDR3 protein: CASSLTGLSTDTQYF; D gene: TRBD1; clone size: -; V gene: TRBV5-8; J gene: TRBJ2-3
CDR3 DNA: TGCAGCGTTTCGGAGGGCTACACCTTC; CDR3 protein: CSVSEGYTF; D gene: -; clone size: -; V gene: TRBV29-1; J gene: TRBJ1-2
CDR3 DNA: TGTGCCAGCAGCCCGACGGGACTAGCGGGCCAGACAAGCACAGATACGCAGTATTTT; CDR3 protein: CASSPTGLAGQTSTDTQYF; D gene: TRBD2; clone size: few; V gene: TRBV28; J gene: TRBJ2-3
CDR3 DNA: TGTGCCAGCAGCTTAGGGAACGGAAATGAGCAGTTCTTC; CDR3 protein: CASSLGNGNEQFF; D gene: -; clone size: few; V gene: TRBV7-2; J gene: TRBJ2-1
CDR3 DNA: TGTGCCAGCAGCCCCGCGGGGCGTTACAATGAGCAGTTCTTC; CDR3 protein: CASSPAGRYNEQFF; D gene: -; clone size: -; V gene: TRBV11-2; J gene: TRBJ2-1
CDR3 DNA: TGCAGTGCTAGAGGGACAGCTAACTATGGCTACACCTTC; CDR3 protein: CSARGTANYGYTF; D gene: -; clone size: -; V gene: TRBV20-1; J gene: TRBJ1-2
CDR3 DNA: TGTGCCAGCAGTTCCCCGACCTTAAACCACGAGCAGTACTTC; CDR3 protein: CASSSPTLNHEQYF; D gene: -; clone size: -; V gene: TRBV28; J gene: TRBJ2-7
CDR3 DNA: TGTGCCAGCGGGACAGCGAACACTGAAGCTTTCTTT; CDR3 protein: CASGTANTEAFF; D gene: TRBD1; clone size: few; V gene: TRBV5-4; J gene: TRBJ1-1
CDR3 DNA: TGTGCCAGCAGCGTACGCAAGGGAAGGGAGGAAAACATTCAGTACTTC; CDR3 protein: CASSVRKGREENIQYF; D gene: -; clone size: many; V gene: TRBV9; J gene: TRBJ2-4